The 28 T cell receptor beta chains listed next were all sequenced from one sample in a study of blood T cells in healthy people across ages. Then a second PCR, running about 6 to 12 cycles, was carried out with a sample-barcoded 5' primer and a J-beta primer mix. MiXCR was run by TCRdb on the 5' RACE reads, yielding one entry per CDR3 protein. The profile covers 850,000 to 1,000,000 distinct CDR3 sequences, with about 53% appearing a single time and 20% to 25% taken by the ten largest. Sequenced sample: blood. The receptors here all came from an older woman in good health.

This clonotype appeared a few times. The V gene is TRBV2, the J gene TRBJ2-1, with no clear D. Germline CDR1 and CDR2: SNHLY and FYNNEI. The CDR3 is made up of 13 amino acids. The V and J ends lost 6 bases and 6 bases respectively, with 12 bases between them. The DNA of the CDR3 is TGTGCCAGCAGCCGACCGGGCTTCAATGAGCAGTTCTTC. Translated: CASSRPGFNEQFF.

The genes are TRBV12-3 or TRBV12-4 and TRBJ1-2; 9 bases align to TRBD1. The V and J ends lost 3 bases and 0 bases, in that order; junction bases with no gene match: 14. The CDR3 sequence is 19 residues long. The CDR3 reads CASSFLIRQGTGPNYGYTF. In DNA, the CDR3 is TGTGCCAGCAGTTTTTTGATAAGGCAAGGGACAGGGCCTAACTATGGCTACACCTTC.

This chain's CDR3 is CASSEWGGRTAHTEAFF. CDR3 in DNA: TGTGCCAGCAGTGAATGGGGGGGCAGAACCGCTCACACTGAAGCTTTCTTT. The chain couples TRBV25-1 to TRBJ1-1, with D possibly matching TRBD1 (6 bases). CDR1 is MGHDK and CDR2 is SYGVNS in the germline V gene. The CDR3 consists of 17 residues. V lost 1 base to trimming and J lost 3 bases, with 18 bases between them. Full variable domain (outside the CDR3, taken from reference TRBV25-1 and TRBJ1-1): EADIYQTPRYLVIGTGKKITLECSQTMGHDKMYWYQQDPGMELHLIHYSYGVNSTEKGDLSSESTVSRIRTEHFPLTLESARPSHTSQYLCASSEWGGRTAHTEAFFGQGTRLTVV.

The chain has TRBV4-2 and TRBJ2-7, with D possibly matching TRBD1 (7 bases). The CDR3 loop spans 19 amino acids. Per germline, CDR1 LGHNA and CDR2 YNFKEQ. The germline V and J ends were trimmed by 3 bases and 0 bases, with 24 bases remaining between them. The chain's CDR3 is CASSQGLEGAVLGSYEQYF. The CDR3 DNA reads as TGTGCCAGCAGCCAGGGTTTGGAGGGGGCTGTTCTGGGCTCCTACGAGCAGTACTTC.

For the CDR3, the DNA is TGTGCCAGCAGTTCTGGGGGTACCTATGGCTACACCTTC. Protein sequence: CASSSGGTYGYTF. The chain is built from TRBV7-9 and TRBJ1-2; D perhaps matches TRBD1 (5 bases). With 6 bases removed from V and 4 bases from J, the gap between germline ends came to 12 bases. The CDR3 contains 13 residues. In germline, CDR1 is SEHNR, CDR2 FQNEAQ (reference sequence).

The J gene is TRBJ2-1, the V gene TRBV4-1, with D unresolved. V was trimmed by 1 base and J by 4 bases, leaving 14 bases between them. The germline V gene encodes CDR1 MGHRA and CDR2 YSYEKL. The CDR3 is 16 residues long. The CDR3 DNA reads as TGCGCCAGCAGCCAAGTGTTACAGAGAAGTTACAATGAGCAGTTCTTC. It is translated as CASSQVLQRSYNEQFF.

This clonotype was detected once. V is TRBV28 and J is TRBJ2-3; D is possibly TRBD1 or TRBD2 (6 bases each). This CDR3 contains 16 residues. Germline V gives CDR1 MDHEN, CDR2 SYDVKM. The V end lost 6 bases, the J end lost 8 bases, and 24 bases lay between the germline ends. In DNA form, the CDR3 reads TGTGCCAGCAGAACTACGACTAGGGGGTCCAGGCCTACGCAGTATTTT. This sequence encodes CASRTTTRGSRPTQYF.

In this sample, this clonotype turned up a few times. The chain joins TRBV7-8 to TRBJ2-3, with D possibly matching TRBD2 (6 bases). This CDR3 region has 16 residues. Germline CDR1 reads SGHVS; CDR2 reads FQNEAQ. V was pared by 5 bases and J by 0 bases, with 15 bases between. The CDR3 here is CASSGPTRLSTDTQYF. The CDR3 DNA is TGTGCCAGCAGCGGCCCGACTAGACTGAGCACAGATACGCAGTATTTT.

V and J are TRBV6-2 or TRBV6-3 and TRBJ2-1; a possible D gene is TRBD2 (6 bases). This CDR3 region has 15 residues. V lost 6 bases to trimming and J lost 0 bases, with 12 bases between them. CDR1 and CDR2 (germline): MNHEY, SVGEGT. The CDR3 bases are TGTGCCAGCAGCCGGGAGTCGAGCTCCTACAATGAGCAGTTCTTC. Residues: CASSRESSSYNEQFF.

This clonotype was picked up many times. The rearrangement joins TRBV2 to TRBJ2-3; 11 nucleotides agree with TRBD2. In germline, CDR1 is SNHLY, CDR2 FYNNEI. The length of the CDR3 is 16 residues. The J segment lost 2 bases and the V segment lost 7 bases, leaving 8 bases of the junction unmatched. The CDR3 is CASTVAGGLDTDTQYF. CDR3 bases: TGTGCCAGCACGGTAGCGGGAGGGCTTGACACAGATACGCAGTATTTT.

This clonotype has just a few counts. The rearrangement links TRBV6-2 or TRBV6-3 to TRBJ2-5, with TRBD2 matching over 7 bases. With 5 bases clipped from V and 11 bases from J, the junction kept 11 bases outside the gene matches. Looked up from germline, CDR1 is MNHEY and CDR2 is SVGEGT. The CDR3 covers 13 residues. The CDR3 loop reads CASSDHIAGEQYF. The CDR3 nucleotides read TGTGCCAGCAGTGACCATATAGCGGGTGAGCAGTACTTC.

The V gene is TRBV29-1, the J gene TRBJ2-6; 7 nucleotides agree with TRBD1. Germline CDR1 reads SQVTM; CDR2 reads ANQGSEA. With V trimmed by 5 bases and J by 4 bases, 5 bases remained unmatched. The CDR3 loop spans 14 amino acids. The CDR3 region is CSVKGAPGANVLTF. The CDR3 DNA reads TGCAGCGTTAAGGGGGCGCCGGGGGCCAACGTCCTGACTTTC.

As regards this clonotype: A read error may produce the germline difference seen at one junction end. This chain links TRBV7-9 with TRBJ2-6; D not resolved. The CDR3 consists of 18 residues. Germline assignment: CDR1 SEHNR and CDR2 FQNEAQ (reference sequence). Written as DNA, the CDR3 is TGTGCCGGCAGCCCGGTGGGTGACTGGGACTCTGGGGCCAACGTCCTGACTTTC. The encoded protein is CAGSPVGDWDSGANVLTF.

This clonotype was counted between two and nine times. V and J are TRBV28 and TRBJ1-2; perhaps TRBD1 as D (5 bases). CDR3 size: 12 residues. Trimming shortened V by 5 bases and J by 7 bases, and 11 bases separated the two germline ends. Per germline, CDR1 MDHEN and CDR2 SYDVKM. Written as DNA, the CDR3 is TGTGCCAGCAGTCTAAGACAGCTTGGCTACACCTTC. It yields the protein CASSLRQLGYTF.

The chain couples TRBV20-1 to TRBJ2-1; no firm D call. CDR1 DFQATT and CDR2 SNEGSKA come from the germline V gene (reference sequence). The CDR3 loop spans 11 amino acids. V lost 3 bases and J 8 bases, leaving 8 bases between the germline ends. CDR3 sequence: CSASVMDEQFF. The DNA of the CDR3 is TGCAGTGCTAGTGTTATGGATGAGCAGTTCTTC.

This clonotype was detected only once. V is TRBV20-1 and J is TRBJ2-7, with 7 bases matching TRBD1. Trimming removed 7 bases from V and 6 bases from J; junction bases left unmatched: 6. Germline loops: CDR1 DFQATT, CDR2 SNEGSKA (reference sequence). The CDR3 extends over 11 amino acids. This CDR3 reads CSGDSLGEQYF. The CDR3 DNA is TGCAGTGGGGACAGCCTTGGCGAGCAGTACTTC.

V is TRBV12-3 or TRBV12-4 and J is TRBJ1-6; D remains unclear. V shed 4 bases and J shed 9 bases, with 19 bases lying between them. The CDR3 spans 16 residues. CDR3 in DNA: TGTGCCAGCAGTTCACAAGGGTCGAGTGGCAGTTCACCCCTCCACTTT. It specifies CASSSQGSSGSSPLHF.

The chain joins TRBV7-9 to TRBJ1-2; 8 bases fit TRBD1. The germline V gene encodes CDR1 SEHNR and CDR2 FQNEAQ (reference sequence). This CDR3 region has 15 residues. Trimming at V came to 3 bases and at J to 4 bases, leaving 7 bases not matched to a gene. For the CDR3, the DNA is TGTGCCAGCAGCTTCCCCGGGACAGGAGGCTATGGCTACACCTTC. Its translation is CASSFPGTGGYGYTF.

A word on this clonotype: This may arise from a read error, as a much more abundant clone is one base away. Here the CDR3 DNA reads TGCAGTGCTGGACTAGCGGGGGAAGAGACCCAGTACTTC. It codes for CSAGLAGEETQYF. V gene TRBV20-1 combines with J gene TRBJ2-7; 13 nucleotides line up with TRBD2. The DNA end is more similar to TRBJ2-5, so the J call may be wrong. Germline assignment: CDR1 DFQATT and CDR2 SNEGSKA (reference sequence). The CDR3 is 13 amino acids.

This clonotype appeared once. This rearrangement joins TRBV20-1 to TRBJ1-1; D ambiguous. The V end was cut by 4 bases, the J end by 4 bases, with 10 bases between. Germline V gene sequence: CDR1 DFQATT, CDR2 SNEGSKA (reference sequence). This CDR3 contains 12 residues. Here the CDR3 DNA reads TGCAGTGCTAACAAACGGGGCACTGAAGCTTTCTTT. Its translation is CSANKRGTEAFF.

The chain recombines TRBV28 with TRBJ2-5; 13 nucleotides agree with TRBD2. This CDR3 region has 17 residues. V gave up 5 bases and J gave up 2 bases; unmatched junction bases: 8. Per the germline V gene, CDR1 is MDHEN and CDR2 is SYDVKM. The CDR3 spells CASSRTSGGGGQETQYF. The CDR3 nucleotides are TGTGCCAGCAGTAGGACTAGCGGGGGAGGAGGGCAAGAGACCCAGTACTTC.

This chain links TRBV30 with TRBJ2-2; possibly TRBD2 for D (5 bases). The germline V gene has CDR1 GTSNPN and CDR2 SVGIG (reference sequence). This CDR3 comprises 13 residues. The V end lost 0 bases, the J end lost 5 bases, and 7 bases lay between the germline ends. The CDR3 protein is CAWSVRGTGELFF. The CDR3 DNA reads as TGTGCCTGGAGTGTCCGGGGTACCGGGGAGCTGTTTTTT.

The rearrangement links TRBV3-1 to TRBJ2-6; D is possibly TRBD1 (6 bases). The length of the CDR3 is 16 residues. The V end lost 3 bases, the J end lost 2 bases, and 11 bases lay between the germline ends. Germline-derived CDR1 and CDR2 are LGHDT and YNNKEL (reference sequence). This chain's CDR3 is CASSQLNRAGANVLTF. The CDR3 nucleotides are TGTGCCAGCAGCCAGCTTAACAGGGCTGGGGCCAACGTCCTGACTTTC.

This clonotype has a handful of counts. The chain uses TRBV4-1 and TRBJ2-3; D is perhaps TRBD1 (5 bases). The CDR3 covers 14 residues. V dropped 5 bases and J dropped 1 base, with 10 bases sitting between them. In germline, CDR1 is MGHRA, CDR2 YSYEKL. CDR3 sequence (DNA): TGCGCCAGCAGCGACTTAGGGGGCACAGATACGCAGTATTTT. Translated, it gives CASSDLGGTDTQYF.

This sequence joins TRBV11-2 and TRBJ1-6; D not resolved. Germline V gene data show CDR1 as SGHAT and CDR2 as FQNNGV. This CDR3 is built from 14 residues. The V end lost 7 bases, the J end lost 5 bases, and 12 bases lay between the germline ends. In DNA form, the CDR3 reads TGTGCCAGCATCAGATTGGCAAATAATTCACCCCTCCACTTT. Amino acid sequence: CASIRLANNSPLHF.

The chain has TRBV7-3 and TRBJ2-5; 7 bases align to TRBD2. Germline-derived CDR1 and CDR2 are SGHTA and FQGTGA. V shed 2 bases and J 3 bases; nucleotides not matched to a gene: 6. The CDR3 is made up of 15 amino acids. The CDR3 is CASSLRPSGEETQYF. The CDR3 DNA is TGTGCCAGCAGCTTACGGCCTAGCGGCGAAGAGACCCAGTACTTC.

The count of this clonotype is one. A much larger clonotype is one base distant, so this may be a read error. The CDR3 sequence is CASSQESSYEQYF. DNA of the CDR3: TGCGCCAGCAGCCAAGAGTCTTCCTACGAGCAGTACTTC. This chain joins TRBV4-1 and TRBJ2-5; unclear D gene. TRBJ2-7 matches the DNA end more closely, so the J call is doubtful. Germline CDR1 is MGHRA and CDR2 is YSYEKL. The CDR3 runs to 13 residues.

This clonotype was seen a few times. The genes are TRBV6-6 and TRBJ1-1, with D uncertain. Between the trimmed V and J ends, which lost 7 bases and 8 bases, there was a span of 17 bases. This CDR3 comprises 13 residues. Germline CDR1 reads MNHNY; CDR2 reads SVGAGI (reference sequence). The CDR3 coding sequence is TGTGCCAGCACCCTGGCTGGAGAGGACGAAGCTTTCTTT. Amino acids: CASTLAGEDEAFF.